The clone carrying this TCR beta chain showed up just a few times. The antigen is not known. This entry belongs to a study of identical twins. Study-wide results and caveats: The study reached conclusions through statistical analysis that was cross-sectional, not following the same donors. Among monozygotic twins, out-of-frame TCR alpha sharing exceeded what models predicted. While abundant cord blood beta clonotypes carried fewer insertions, memory repertoires showed no such pattern.

Trimming stripped 1 base from V and 2 bases from J, with 7 bases between. CDR3 length: 14 residues. CDR1 and CDR2 from the germline V gene are LGHDT and YNNKEL (reference sequence). TCRdb re-analysed the 5' RACE reads in MiXCR, keeping a single row per CDR3 protein. The profile covers around 550,000 distinct CDR3 sequences, with around 15% appearing a single time and 0.35% to 0.45% taken by the ten largest. These data also featured in a second study, about yellow fever vaccine responses in identical twins.

This chain joins TRBV3-1 and TRBJ2-3; D not resolved. This clonotype was sampled from a woman aged 18-35 years in good health. The sequencing input was CD4+ T cells sorted from blood. CDR3 sequence reads: CASSQGTNTDTQYF. As DNA, the CDR3 is TGTGCCAGCAGCCAAGGGACCAACACAGATACGCAGTATTTT.